This T cell receptor beta chain stems from a study of technical replicates of blood from a handful of donors. CDR1 is SGHTA, CDR2 FQGTGA, per germline. CDR3 length: 13 amino acids. Trimming stripped 0 bases from V and 5 bases from J, with 4 bases between. The data were produced by immunoSEQ multiplex PCR, yet TCRdb's version contains in-frame clones alone and is incomplete. The sample has around 77,000 clones, roughly 92% seen once. The chain is built from TRBV7-3 and TRBJ2-2, with no clear D. Sequenced material: T cells isolated from PBMCs. This TCR was recovered from a human donor in good health. The CDR3 nucleotides read TGTGCCAGCAGCTTAACGCGGACCGGGGAGCTGTTTTTT. Translating gives CASSLTRTGELFF.